The 13 T cell receptor beta chains in this list originate from one sample, sequenced in a study of a mutant IDH1 vaccine in newly diagnosed glioma. No antigens are known for them. Assay: immunoSEQ multiplex PCR; the TCRdb copy retains only in-frame clones and omits some. The data show under 95,000 clones, roughly nine tenths seen once. Time point reported: week 5, during vaccination. Each dose of the vaccine consisted of 300 ug of mutant IDH1 20-mer peptide, with topical imiquimod. The material sequenced was PBMCs, taken from a glioma patient whose treatment included an IDH1 peptide vaccine. Receptors originate from a woman aged 45-60 years with glioma.

The V and J genes are TRBV2 and TRBJ2-7; D gene uncertain. Germline lookup yields CDR1 SNHLY and CDR2 FYNNEI. The CDR3 extends over 13 amino acids. Trimming took 2 bases from V and 2 from J, leaving 7 bases between them. The CDR3 is CASSEPAAYEQYF. As DNA, the CDR3 is TGTGCCAGCAGTGAACCCGCAGCCTACGAGCAGTACTTC.

This rearrangement joins TRBV7-8 to TRBJ2-1, with D perhaps given as TRBD1 or TRBD2 (6 bases each). CDR1 and CDR2 from the germline V gene are SGHVS and FQNEAQ. The CDR3 sequence is 12 residues long. V was shortened by 5 bases and J by 11 bases, with 13 bases between the two germline ends. CDR3 sequence reads: CASSPKGGKQFF. In DNA form, the CDR3 reads TGTGCCAGCAGCCCAAAGGGGGGCAAGCAGTTCTTC.

The chain recombines TRBV4-2 with TRBJ2-7; 8 nucleotides agree with TRBD1. Germline values: CDR1 LGHNA, CDR2 YNFKEQ. V lost 4 bases and J lost 6; bases outside the gene matches: 11. CDR3 length equals 15 residues. The CDR3 coding sequence is TGTGCCAGCAGCCCCAAGGGGACAGGACCCCCCGAGCAGTACTTC. It yields the protein CASSPKGTGPPEQYF.

The chain recombines TRBV27 with TRBJ2-1; 7 bases align to TRBD2. The CDR3 loop spans 15 amino acids. Germline V gives CDR1 MNHEY, CDR2 SMNVEV (reference sequence). J gave up 7 bases and V 5 bases, and 11 bases lay outside the gene matches. CDR3 sequence (DNA): TGTGCCAGCAGTGGGGAGGGAGGACGTTGGAATGAGCAGTTCTTC. Protein: CASSGEGGRWNEQFF.

The gene calls are TRBV18 and TRBJ2-1, with 12 bases lining up with TRBD1. The CDR3 is made up of 14 amino acids. CDR1 and CDR2 from the germline V gene are KGHSH and LQKENI. V was clipped by 3 bases and J by 10 bases; unmatched bases: 4. The CDR3 region has the DNA TGTGCCAGCTCACCGGGACAGGGGGCAAGGGAGCAGTTCTTC. Translation: CASSPGQGAREQFF. Together with reference TRBV18 and TRBJ2-1, the CDR3 gives the full variable domain: NAGVMQNPRHLVRRRGQEARLRCSPMKGHSHVYWYRQLPEEGLKFMVYLQKENIIDESGMPKERFSAEFPKEGPSILRIQQVVRGDSAAYFCASSPGQGAREQFFGPGTRLTVL.

V and J are TRBV5-1 and TRBJ2-2; D is unresolved. Germline values: CDR1 SGHRS, CDR2 YFSETQ. The V and J ends lost 3 bases and 3 bases respectively, with 9 bases between them. The CDR3 is made up of 14 amino acids. CDR3 DNA sequence: TGCGCCAGCAGCTCCCTAGGCGACACCGGGGAGCTGTTTTTT. Protein: CASSSLGDTGELFF.

The chain uses TRBV4-1 and TRBJ1-5; TRBD1 is a possible D gene (5 bases). V lost 0 bases and J 1 base, leaving 13 bases between the germline ends. Germline values: CDR1 MGHRA, CDR2 YSYEKL. The CDR3 is made up of 17 amino acids. CDR3 DNA sequence: TGCGCCAGCAGCCAAGATCGTAGGGGAAGGAGCAATCAGCCCCAGCATTTT. Amino acid sequence: CASSQDRRGRSNQPQHF.

The chain joins TRBV6-6 to TRBJ1-3; 7 nucleotides agree with TRBD1. The CDR3 covers 15 residues. The germline V gene encodes CDR1 MNHNY and CDR2 SVGAGI (reference sequence). The ends lost 5 bases at V and 1 base at J; junction bases unmatched: 5. The CDR3 DNA reads as TGTGCCAGCAGTCCTAAGGGGGCTTCTGGAAACACCATATATTTT. It encodes CASSPKGASGNTIYF.

The chain couples TRBV18 to TRBJ2-5, with 7 positions matching TRBD1. Unmatched junction bases numbered 8, after V lost 0 bases and J lost 1 base. Germline V CDR1 and CDR2: KGHSH, LQKENI. The CDR3 contains 17 residues. The CDR3 sequence is CASSPPTRQGIQETQYF. The CDR3 DNA sequence: TGTGCCAGCTCACCACCGACCCGACAGGGTATCCAAGAGACCCAGTACTTC.

The J gene is TRBJ2-2, the V gene TRBV5-1, with 9 bases that match TRBD2. The CDR3 is made up of 15 amino acids. Germline V lookup: CDR1 SGHRS, CDR2 YFSETQ. Trimming at V came to 3 bases and at J to 3 bases, leaving 3 bases not matched to a gene. This CDR3 reads CASSSLAGHTGELFF. The CDR3 DNA is TGCGCCAGCAGCTCCCTAGCGGGGCACACCGGGGAGCTGTTTTTT.

The gene calls are TRBV11-2 and TRBJ2-7, with 10 bases matching TRBD1. Germline loops: CDR1 SGHAT, CDR2 FQNNGV. V trimming: 3 bases; J trimming: 2 bases; junction bases outside the gene matches: 4. This CDR3 has 15 residues. The CDR3 sequence: CASSFGQGETYEQYF. The CDR3 coding sequence is TGTGCCAGCAGCTTCGGACAGGGGGAGACCTACGAGCAGTACTTC. Filled out from reference TRBV11-2 and TRBJ2-7, the complete variable domain reads EAGVAQSPRYKIIEKRQSVAFWCNPISGHATLYWYQQILGQGPKLLIQFQNNGVVDDSQLPKDRFSAERLKGVDSTLKIQPAKLEDSAVYLCASSFGQGETYEQYFGPGTRLTVT.

This chain uses TRBV6-1 with TRBJ1-5; 8 bases are a match to TRBD1. V lost 1 base, J lost 6 bases, and 5 bases stayed unmatched. Germline V gene lookup returns CDR1 MNHNS and CDR2 SASEGT. The CDR3 extends over 15 amino acids. CDR3 sequence: CASSEGTGMSQPQHF. DNA of the CDR3: TGTGCCAGCAGTGAAGGGACAGGGATGAGTCAGCCCCAGCATTTT.

The chain links TRBV10-3 to TRBJ2-1, with 13 bases matching TRBD2. The CDR3 is made up of 16 amino acids. Germline trimming cut 6 bases from V and 4 bases from J; bases unmatched to any gene: 6. Germline loops: CDR1 ENHRY, CDR2 SYGVKD. The CDR3: CAISYGLAGEYNEQFF. The CDR3 DNA sequence: TGTGCCATCAGCTATGGACTAGCGGGAGAATACAATGAGCAGTTCTTC.